The 31 T cell receptor beta chains in this list originate from one sample, sequenced in a study of T cells expressing NK-cell markers. With the 5' RACE reads reprocessed, TCRdb shows one record per CDR3 protein and no DNA. The sample's table shows 200,000 to 300,000 distinct CDR3 sequences. The sample taken for sequencing was blood T cells: a sorted CD56 or NKG2C T cell subset, CD4+ or CD8+ T cells, or bulk PBMC T cells (not recorded which). The receptors were sampled from a man aged 18 to 30 in good health.

The chain carries TRBV6-4 and TRBJ2-5. Germline assignment: CDR1 MRHNA and CDR2 SNTAGT. The CDR3 is 13 amino acids. The CDR3 region is CASSVTVGETQYF.

The V call is TRBV24-1, the J call TRBJ2-6; TCRdb outputs TRBD2, but without DNA this stays unchecked. The germline CDR1 and CDR2 sequences are KGHDR and SFDVKD. The CDR3 sequence is 17 residues long. CDR3 sequence: CATSDSGAYSGANVLTF.

This rearrangement joins TRBV14 to TRBJ1-1; with no DNA, the TCRdb D assignment of TRBD1 cannot be verified. The CDR3 has 15 amino acids. The germline V gene encodes CDR1 SGHDN and CDR2 FVKESK. The CDR3 loop is CASSPSTGGVTEAFF.

V and J are TRBV4-1 and TRBJ2-1; TCRdb proposes TRBD2, but this gene call is untestable without DNA. This CDR3 has 16 amino acids. Germline CDR1 reads MGHRA; CDR2 reads YSYEKL. CDR3 sequence: CASSQVVAGGPIGQFF.

The chain combines TRBV28 with TRBJ2-7; TCRdb designates TRBD1, a call that cannot be tested without DNA. The CDR3 loop spans 13 amino acids. The V gene's germline CDR1 is MDHEN and CDR2 SYDVKM. The CDR3 spells CASSFFRGYEQYF.

This chain joins TRBV12-3 or TRBV12-4 and TRBJ1-5; the D gene TCRdb calls, TRBD1, cannot be checked with no DNA. This CDR3 is 12 amino acids long. CDR3 sequence reads: CASSQGRAPQHF.

The chain uses TRBV12-3 or TRBV12-4 and TRBJ2-2; TCRdb's assignment of TRBD2 cannot be checked, as there is no DNA. CDR3 length: 17 amino acids. CDR3 residues: CASNPRGTGRDTGELFF.

This chain links TRBV5-1 with TRBJ2-5; the TRBD1 assignment by TCRdb is unverifiable without DNA. This CDR3 has 16 amino acids. Germline CDR1 reads SGHRS; CDR2 reads YFSETQ. The CDR3 region is CASSPRAGQGGETQYF.

This sequence joins TRBV5-1 and TRBJ2-2. Germline V gives CDR1 SGHRS, CDR2 YFSETQ. The CDR3 has 17 amino acids. The CDR3 sequence: CASSFPSFRMNTGELFF.

The chain couples TRBV7-8 to TRBJ2-2. Germline values: CDR1 SGHVS, CDR2 FQNEAQ. CDR3 size: 16 residues. The CDR3 sequence is CASSFGQAGNTGELFF.

The V call is TRBV20-1, the J call TRBJ2-3. The germline V gene encodes CDR1 DFQATT and CDR2 SNEGSKA (reference sequence). The CDR3 runs 13 residues. The CDR3 here is CSASNFQLDTQYF.

The chain links TRBV3-1 to TRBJ2-5; TCRdb's D gene call, TRBD1, goes unchecked for lack of DNA. The CDR3 runs 16 residues. CDR1 and CDR2 (germline): LGHDT, YNNKEL (reference sequence). Here the CDR3 reads CASSQGGPNVQETQYF.

The genes are TRBV7-7 and TRBJ2-1; the D gene TCRdb calls, TRBD2, cannot be checked with no DNA. The V gene's germline CDR1 is SSHAT and CDR2 FNYEAQ (reference sequence). The CDR3 length is 13 residues. CDR3 protein: CASSREGRNEQFF.

The chain carries TRBV12-3 or TRBV12-4 and TRBJ2-7. The CDR3 length is 13 residues. CDR3 protein: CASSFGPVPEQYF.

J is TRBJ2-7 and V is TRBV29-1; the TCRdb D gene call, TRBD2, has no DNA to confirm it. The CDR3 loop spans 14 amino acids. Germline values: CDR1 SQVTM, CDR2 ANQGSEA. The CDR3 loop is CSVGLAADHSEQYF.

This chain connects TRBV7-2 to TRBJ2-1; the D call of TRBD1 rests on TCRdb alone, since no DNA is present to check it. Per germline, CDR1 SGHTA and CDR2 FQGNSA. The CDR3 is 16 amino acids. CDR3 in amino acids: CASSLWGGDRGNEQFF.

The chain recombines TRBV5-6 with TRBJ2-1; TCRdb indicates TRBD2, and absent DNA this call remains unverified. From germline, CDR1 is SGHDT and CDR2 YYEEEE. The CDR3 consists of 18 residues. The chain's CDR3 is CASSLGVLALSSYNEQFF.

This chain links TRBV20-1 with TRBJ2-2. The CDR3 is made up of 14 amino acids. Germline CDR1 is DFQATT and CDR2 is SNEGSKA (reference sequence). The chain's CDR3 is CSARGTLSTGELFF.

The V gene is TRBV7-9, the J gene TRBJ2-5; TCRdb gives TRBD1 as the D gene, but with no DNA this cannot be confirmed. Germline values: CDR1 SEHNR, CDR2 FQNEAQ (reference sequence). CDR3 length equals 16 residues. CDR3 in amino acids: CASSHPSSGGAETQYF. Looking up the rest from reference TRBV7-9 and TRBJ2-5 gives the full variable domain: DTGVSQNPRHKITKRGQNVTFRCDPISEHNRLYWYRQTLGQGPEFLTYFQNEAQLEKSRLLSDRFSAERPKGSFSTLEIQRTEQGDSAMYLCASSHPSSGGAETQYFGPGTRLLVL.

J is TRBJ1-1 and V is TRBV5-5. The CDR3 contains 13 residues. CDR1 SGHKS and CDR2 YYEKEE come from the germline V gene (reference sequence). The CDR3 here is CASSWVSRWEAFF.

The V and J genes are TRBV5-1 and TRBJ2-2; TCRdb's D call of TRBD1 is untestable without DNA. Germline CDR1 and CDR2: SGHRS and YFSETQ. This CDR3 is 13 amino acids long. The CDR3: CASSPGDTGELFF. Looking up the rest from reference TRBV5-1 and TRBJ2-2 gives the full variable domain: KAGVTQTPRYLIKTRGQQVTLSCSPISGHRSVSWYQQTPGQGLQFLFEYFSETQRNKGNFPGRFSGRQFSNSRSEMNVSTLELGDSALYLCASSPGDTGELFFGEGSRLTVL.

The rearrangement joins TRBV5-1 to TRBJ2-1; lacking DNA, the TRBD1 call made by TCRdb goes unchecked. Germline CDR1 reads SGHRS; CDR2 reads YFSETQ. This CDR3 is built from 13 residues. This CDR3 is CASWGGGSNEQFF.

V gene TRBV6-2 or TRBV6-3 combines with J gene TRBJ2-2; TCRdb selects TRBD1, and the lack of DNA leaves this call unchecked. The length of the CDR3 is 14 residues. Germline-derived CDR1 and CDR2 are MNHEY and SVGEGT. The CDR3: CASRQGPNTGELFF.

The rearrangement joins TRBV28 to TRBJ1-2. Germline V gene sequence: CDR1 MDHEN, CDR2 SYDVKM. The CDR3 has 11 amino acids. The chain's CDR3 is CASSWSYGYTF.

V usage is TRBV4-3 and J usage is TRBJ1-5. Germline CDR1 and CDR2: LGHNA and YSLEER. CDR3 size: 15 residues. The CDR3 here is CASSQGDWSNQPQHF.

The chain is built from TRBV12-3 or TRBV12-4 and TRBJ1-1. This CDR3 is built from 11 residues. The CDR3 region is CASSFAGRAFF.

This rearrangement joins TRBV6-1 to TRBJ1-3; lacking DNA, the TRBD1 call made by TCRdb goes unchecked. The CDR3 contains 13 residues. Per germline, CDR1 MNHNS and CDR2 SASEGT. The CDR3 sequence: CAVLGVNGNTIYF.

The chain couples TRBV5-1 to TRBJ2-5; TCRdb's D gene call, TRBD2, goes unchecked for lack of DNA. CDR1 and CDR2 from the germline V gene are SGHRS and YFSETQ. The CDR3 spans 14 residues. The CDR3 sequence is CASSITGSEETQYF.

The chain joins TRBV3-1 to TRBJ2-5; TCRdb gives TRBD1 as the D gene, but with no DNA this cannot be confirmed. This CDR3 spans 15 amino acids. Germline CDR1 reads LGHDT; CDR2 reads YNNKEL (reference sequence). This CDR3 reads CASSQDGRRAETQYF.

This chain links TRBV5-1 with TRBJ1-5. CDR1 SGHRS and CDR2 YFSETQ come from the germline V gene. The CDR3 spans 14 residues. CDR3: CASSLVGGNQPQHF.

The V and J genes are TRBV12-3 or TRBV12-4 and TRBJ1-4; TCRdb lists TRBD1, though no DNA is available to test this call. The CDR3 has 13 residues. CDR3 loop: CASKRTVDEKLFF.